The present TCR beta chain was sequenced within a study of vaccination effects on CD4 cells after COVID-19. Overall study: Every participant took two doses of the BNT162b2 or mRNA-1273 vaccine. Overall study findings and caveats: Substantial clonal contraction characterized both infection- and vaccine-induced clones late after vaccination.

With the ViraFEST assay, the study expanded antigen-specific CD4+ T cells using viral peptide pools, then sequenced them. Culture lasted roughly 9 days before CD4+ T cell isolation. According to the study, vaccine recipients showed no prior SARS-CoV-2 infection and negative nucleocapsid antibodies. Each culture well received roughly 1.8 million PBMC. These cells were then cultured in IMDM with roughly 9 IU/ml IL-2 and roughly 10 ug/ml peptides. Half the medium was swapped for IL-2 medium on days 3 and 7. This clone showed up just a few times. Its target is unknown. TCRdb keeps only in-frame clones here, not all; method: immunoSEQ multiplex PCR. The sample has approximately 76,000 clones, 78% seen once; the top ten hold under 12%. This sequence originates from a human donor who received a COVID-19 vaccine. Source: CD4+ T cells from PBMCs cultured with SARS-CoV-2 spike peptides, taken before COVID-19 vaccination.

CDR3 sequence: CASSFQVTDTQYF. The CDR3 nucleotides are TGTGCCAGCAGCTTCCAGGTCACAGATACGCAGTATTTT. V gene TRBV5-5 combines with J gene TRBJ2-3; D not certain. Germline loops: CDR1 SGHKS, CDR2 YYEKEE (reference sequence). The CDR3 is 13 residues long. The V and J ends lost 2 bases and 2 bases respectively, with 6 bases between them.